What follows is one T cell receptor (beta chain) and its context. Its cognate antigen has yet to be identified. No qualities accompany the bases; no much larger clone lies one base away. V lost 7 bases and J lost 0 bases, and the count of bases not matched to a germline gene is 15. Taken from the germline V gene, the CDR1 and CDR2 loops are SQVTM and ANQGSEA. Including the terminal cysteine and phenylalanine, the CDR3 comprises 17 residues. The read is trimmed to its CDR3 DNA, 51 bases read in frame from base 1. The TCR beta CDR3 regions were amplified from RNA transcripts. The first round of RT-PCR for the TCR CDR3 was performed with the HTBI primer set and the Qiagen OneStep RT-PCR kit. The libraries were constructed in a second round of multiplex PCR and then size-selected and purified. Paired-end sequencing of the libraries was performed with 100 bp reads on an Illumina HiSeq2000. The authors' pipeline ran thus. SOAPnuke was used to process the raw data, throwing out any read that contained adapters or uncalled bases, had a mean Phred below 15, or lacked an exact constant-primer or identifier match. High-quality paired reads were merged using COPE v1.2.5, and each unique nucleotide sequence was defined as a clonotype. MiTCR v1.1 was used to align the clonotypes against IMGT TRBV, TRBD and TRBJ reference segments. The analysis included only V-J combinations with a frequency above 0.0001, which together covered roughly 99% of the repertoires. The TCS score was defined as the ratio of F50 (clonal expansion) to E x V (chaos), calculated using BLOSUM62-based TCRdist between CDR3 peptides within each V-J. Welch's t-statistics and random forest reduced 500 to 550 V-J features to roughly 13, which were used in a naive Bayes classifier (R e1071). TCRdb reworked the public reads: Q25 trimming with fastp, MiXCR clone assembly, productive beta chains retained. Merged by CDR3 protein, the rows form single entries marked with the most common genes and DNA. The V and J calls and clone size come from TCRdb's table, not from the authors' own analysis. This sample gives 600,000 or so distinct CDR3 sequences in total; about 43% of them show up just once. The ten largest clones capture roughly 8.2% of the sample.

This sample was included in a study of T cells in Graves' hyperthyroidism and ophthalmopathy (dated by TCRdb to the late 2010s). Regarding the complete study: TCR V-J signatures able to tell the groups apart were searched for in a discovery cohort of 90 to 100 patients, of whom under 45 had Graves' ophthalmopathy and 57 had stable Graves' hyperthyroidism. Once sampling was done, hyperthyroidism patients were given methimazole at a starting dose of 30 mg daily, whereas ophthalmopathy patients were given high-dose intravenous methylprednisolone. An independent validation cohort of under 20 hyperthyroidism patients and 17 patients who later progressed to ophthalmopathy tested prospective prediction of ophthalmopathy. The paper describes TCR Vbeta CDR3 sequencing of around 140 peripheral blood samples, made up of some 40 ophthalmopathy patients, roughly 80 hyperthyroidism patients and some 17 progressor patients. In six Graves' hyperthyroidism patients, the study also compared T-cell repertoires from thyroid tissue with T-cell repertoires from blood. The 90 or so discovery patients were randomly split 7:3 into training and test sets. The investigation overall reported the following: No statistical method was used to fix the sample size in advance, and group allocation was not hidden from the investigators. In cross-validation, a model built on a 13 V-J signature told ophthalmopathy apart from stable hyperthyroidism with under 90% sensitivity and roughly 81% specificity, and in testing the same model reached 80%/75%. Most expanded thyroid clonotypes (frequency above 0.001) were also found in blood, which suggests that blood repertoires may mirror thyroid immune responses. In validation, progression to ophthalmopathy was predicted by the model with roughly 69% sensitivity and just over 72% specificity, a median of 6.5 months before onset.

A patient counted as having stable Graves' hyperthyroidism if no progression to ophthalmopathy occurred over 18 months of follow-up. Hyperthyroidism patients were newly diagnosed, with disease duration under 2 months, and aged 18 to 65 years. Any patient with an uncontrolled infection, another autoimmune disease, pregnancy or lactation was excluded. Diagnoses were based on clinical symptoms, serum thyroxine and TRAb, thyroid ultrasound and orbital computed tomography. Total RNA was extracted with Trizol reagent, and quality was checked on an Agilent 2100 Bioanalyzer. The specimen was peripheral blood or thyroid tissue (not recorded which). The chain links TRBV29-1 with TRBJ2-7; TRBD2 aligns with 10 central bases. The source of this sequence is a woman aged 18-29 years with Graves' hyperthyroidism. Donor details come from another sample of the same person, matched by shared clones. The nucleotides read TGCAGCGCCCAGGGGGCGTCTAGCGGGGGCGTCTCCTACGAGCAGTACTTC. The resulting protein is CSAQGASSGGVSYEQYF.